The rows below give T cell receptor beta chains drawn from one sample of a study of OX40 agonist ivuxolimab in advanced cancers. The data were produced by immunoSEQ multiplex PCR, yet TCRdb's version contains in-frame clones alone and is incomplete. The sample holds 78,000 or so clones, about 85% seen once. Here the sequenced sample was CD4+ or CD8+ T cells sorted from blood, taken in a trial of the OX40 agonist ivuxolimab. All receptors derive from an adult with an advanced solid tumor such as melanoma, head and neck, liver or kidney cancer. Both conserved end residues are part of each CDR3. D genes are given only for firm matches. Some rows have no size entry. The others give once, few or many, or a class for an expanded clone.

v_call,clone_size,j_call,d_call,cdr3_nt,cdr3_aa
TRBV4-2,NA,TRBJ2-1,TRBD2,TGTGCCAGCAGCCAAGTCGGACTAGCAACTAAGAATGAGCAGTTCTTC,CASSQVGLATKNEQFF
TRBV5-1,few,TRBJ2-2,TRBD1,TGCGCCAGCAGCGCCAGACAGGGGGCCGGGGAGCTGTTTTTT,CASSARQGAGELFF
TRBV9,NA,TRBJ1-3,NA,TGTGCCAGCAGCCCCCAGGACATCTCTGGAAACACCATATATTTT,CASSPQDISGNTIYF
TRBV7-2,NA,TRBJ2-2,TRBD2,TGTGCCAGCAGCCCCACGGTAGCGGGAAGAGGGGAGCTGTTTTTT,CASSPTVAGRGELFF
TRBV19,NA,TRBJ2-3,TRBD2,TGTGCCAGTAGTAAAAGGGAGGGGGATACGCAGTATTTT,CASSKREGDTQYF
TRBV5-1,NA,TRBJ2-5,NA,TGCGCCAGCAGCTCTACGATAGGGGCGGGTCAAGAGACCCAGTACTTC,CASSSTIGAGQETQYF
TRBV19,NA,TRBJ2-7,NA,TGTGCCAGTAGTGAGGGGGGATACGAGCAGTACTTC,CASSEGGYEQYF
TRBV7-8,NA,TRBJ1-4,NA,TGTGCCAGCAGCGGAGGGTCTACAACTAATGAAAAACTGTTTTTT,CASSGGSTTNEKLFF
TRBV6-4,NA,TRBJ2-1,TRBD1,TGTGCCAGCAGCCTCTCACAGGGGCCCTACAATGAGCAGTTCTTC,CASSLSQGPYNEQFF
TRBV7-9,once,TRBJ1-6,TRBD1,TGTGCCAGCAACTCGGACAGGGGGAATAATTCACCCCTCCACTTT,CASNSDRGNNSPLHF
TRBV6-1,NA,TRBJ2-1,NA,TGTGCCAGCAGCACACGGGGGATGGTAGGTGAGCAGTTCTTC,CASSTRGMVGEQFF
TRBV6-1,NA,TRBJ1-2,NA,TGTGCCAGCAGAGATGACAGGATCTATGGCTACACCTTC,CASRDDRIYGYTF
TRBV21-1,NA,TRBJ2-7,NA,TGTGCCAGCATTTCAAGGGGGACCGCCTCGCGATACTCCTACGAGCAGTACTTC,CASISRGTASRYSYEQYF
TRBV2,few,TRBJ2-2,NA,TGTGCCAGCAGACGGACAGAAAACACCGGGGAGCTGTTTTTT,CASRRTENTGELFF
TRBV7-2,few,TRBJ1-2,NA,TGTGCCAGCAGCTCAGACTCCCGATATGGCTACACCTTC,CASSSDSRYGYTF
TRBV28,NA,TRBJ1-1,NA,TGTGCCAGCAGTTTAGAAGCCGGGGACACTGAAGCTTTCTTT,CASSLEAGDTEAFF
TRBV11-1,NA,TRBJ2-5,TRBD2,TGTGCCAGCAGCCGCCCGGGGGGGTTAGCCCTCCAAGAGACCCAGTACTTC,CASSRPGGLALQETQYF
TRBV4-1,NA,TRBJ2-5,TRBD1,TGCGCCAGCAGCCACGGGACAGGGGGTTCGGTCGGAGAGACCCAGTACTTC,CASSHGTGGSVGETQYF
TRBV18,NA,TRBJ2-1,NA,TGTGCCAGCTCCGACTACAATGAGCAGTTCTTC,CASSDYNEQFF
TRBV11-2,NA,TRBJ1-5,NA,TGTGCCAGCAGTAAACAGGGACAGCCCCAGCATTTT,CASSKQGQPQHF
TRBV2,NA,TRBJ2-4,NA,TGTGCCAGCAGTGAACCGGGAGTGCACAAAAACATTCAGTACTTC,CASSEPGVHKNIQYF
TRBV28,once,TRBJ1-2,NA,TGTGCCAGCAGTCCCACGCGGAACTATGGCTACACCTTC,CASSPTRNYGYTF
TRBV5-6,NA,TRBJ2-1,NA,TGTGCCAGCAGCTTGGGGACCGGGTCCCGGGCGTATGAGCAGTTCTTC,CASSLGTGSRAYEQFF
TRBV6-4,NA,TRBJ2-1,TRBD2,TGTGCCAGCAGTCGTGGACTAGCGCCCTACAATGAGCAGTTCTTC,CASSRGLAPYNEQFF
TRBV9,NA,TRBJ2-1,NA,TGTGCCAGCAGCGTAGATAGGACTGAGCAGTTCTTC,CASSVDRTEQFF
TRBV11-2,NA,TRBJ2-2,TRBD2,TGTGCCAGCAGCCCTAGGACTAGCGGGAGGTCCACCGGGGAGCTGTTTTTT,CASSPRTSGRSTGELFF
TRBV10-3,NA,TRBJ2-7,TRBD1,TGTGCCATCAGTGAGCCGGAGACAGGGGCCTACGAGCAGTACTTC,CAISEPETGAYEQYF
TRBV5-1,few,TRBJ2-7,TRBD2,TGCGCCAGCAGCTGGGGACTAGTCGCCTACGAGCAGTACTTC,CASSWGLVAYEQYF
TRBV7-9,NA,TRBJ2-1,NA,TGTGCCAGCAGCTTAGGAGGACAGAACAATGAGCAGTTCTTC,CASSLGGQNNEQFF
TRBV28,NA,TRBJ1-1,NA,TGTGCCAGCAGTTCCCCCCGCGCAGGTAACACTGAAGCTTTCTTT,CASSSPRAGNTEAFF
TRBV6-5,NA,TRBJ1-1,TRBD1,TGTGCCAGCAGTTACCATGGGACAGGGAAGGAAACTGAAGCTTTCTTT,CASSYHGTGKETEAFF
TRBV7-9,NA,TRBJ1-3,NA,TGTGCCAGCAGCTTCAACACCCGAGGGGGAAACACCATATATTTT,CASSFNTRGGNTIYF
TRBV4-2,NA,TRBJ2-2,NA,TGTGCCAGCAGCCATGCCCTAGGGTTGTCCGCGAACACCGGGGAGCTGTTTTTT,CASSHALGLSANTGELFF